These 18 T cell receptor beta chains originate from one sample sequenced in a study of blood T cell repertoires in COVID-19. The data were produced by immunoSEQ multiplex PCR, yet TCRdb's version contains in-frame clones alone and is incomplete. This table has about 130,000 clones, approximately 81% appearing once. The sample taken for sequencing was peripheral blood. Receptor source: an elderly man with COVID-19, enrolled during active disease.

The chain links TRBV15 to TRBJ2-7, with TRBD2 matching over 7 bases. This CDR3 has 16 residues. Trimming at V came to 2 bases and at J to 0 bases, leaving 7 bases not matched to a gene. CDR1 and CDR2 (germline): LNHNV, YYDKDF (reference sequence). CDR3 nucleotides: TGTGCCACCAGCAGACCCGTGGGGGGGGGCTCCTACGAGCAGTACTTC. Its protein is CATSRPVGGGSYEQYF.

The chain joins TRBV6-6 to TRBJ1-5; D call uncertain. Germline V lookup: CDR1 MNHNY, CDR2 SVGAGI (reference sequence). V lost 6 bases to trimming and J lost 4 bases, with 4 bases between them. There are 11 residues in the CDR3. CDR3 DNA: TGTGCCAGCAGCCAAAATCAGCCCCAGCATTTT. Translating gives CASSQNQPQHF.

The chain carries TRBV3-1 (or the pseudogene TRBV3-2) and TRBJ2-7; 8 bases match TRBD2. Germline CDR1 and CDR2: LGHDT and YNNKEL (reference sequence). J lost 2 bases, V lost 4 bases, and 7 bases had no gene match. The CDR3 is 15 amino acids. The CDR3 DNA follows: TGTGCCAGCAGCCCACGGGGGGGGCGACCCTACGAGCAGTACTTC. This encodes CASSPRGGRPYEQYF.

The rearrangement joins TRBV5-5 to TRBJ1-2; D remains unclear. V dropped 0 bases and J dropped 6 bases, with 12 bases sitting between them. The CDR3 sequence is 14 residues long. Germline V gene sequence: CDR1 SGHKS, CDR2 YYEKEE (reference sequence). The CDR3 loop is CASSLGARKDGYTF. As DNA, the CDR3 is TGTGCCAGCAGCTTGGGGGCACGGAAAGATGGCTACACCTTC.

The rearrangement joins TRBV11-3 to TRBJ2-2; 8 positions match TRBD2. CDR1 is SGHNT and CDR2 is YENEEA in the germline V gene. After removal of 6 bases from V and 3 bases from J, the junction contained 6 bases not matched to a gene. This CDR3 has 15 amino acids. CDR3 sequence: CASSPTSAYTGELFF. The CDR3 nucleotides read TGTGCCAGCAGTCCGACTAGCGCCTACACCGGGGAGCTGTTTTTT.

This clone was seen only a few times. The chain recombines TRBV19 with TRBJ1-4, with D possibly being TRBD1 (5 bases). V dropped 4 bases and J dropped 8 bases, with 17 bases sitting between them. Germline lookup yields CDR1 LNHDA and CDR2 SQIVND (reference sequence). There are 15 residues in the CDR3. The CDR3 sequence: CASSTRGGRLEKLFF. The DNA of the CDR3 is TGTGCCAGTAGTACCCGGGGGGGTCGGCTCGAAAAACTGTTTTTT. Variable domain in full (rest from reference TRBV19 and TRBJ1-4): DGGITQSPKYLFRKEGQNVTLSCEQNLNHDAMYWYRQDPGQGLRLIYYSQIVNDFQKGDIAEGYSVSREKKESFPLTVTSAQKNPTAFYLCASSTRGGRLEKLFFGSGTQLSVL.

This clone was recorded only once. The chain is built from TRBV27 and TRBJ2-3; TRBD2 matches 11 bases. The junction had 13 bases not matched to a gene; V was cut back by 11 bases and J by 6 bases. This CDR3 region has 15 residues. Germline values: CDR1 MNHEY, CDR2 SMNVEV (reference sequence). Here the CDR3 DNA reads TGTGCCGTAGGCCTTAGCGGGAGGGCCATGGATACGCAGTATTTT. Encoded protein: CAVGLSGRAMDTQYF.

Regarding this clone: At the DNA level, this CDR3 is encoded by other sequences in the same sample as well. The gene calls are TRBV19 and TRBJ2-7; TRBD1 agrees at 9 bases. Germline CDR1 reads LNHDA; CDR2 reads SQIVND (reference sequence). The CDR3 contains 13 residues. The trim removed 5 bases at V and 3 bases at J, leaving 2 bases unmatched. The CDR3 nucleotides are TGTGCCAGTAGTCCGACAGGGGGCTACGAGCAGTACTTC. Amino acid sequence: CASSPTGGYEQYF.

This clone was recorded once. The chain is built from TRBV4-1 and TRBJ2-2, with TRBD1 identical over 8 bases. Trimming took 4 bases from V and 1 from J; bases not matched to a gene: 2. This CDR3 has 15 residues. CDR1 MGHRA and CDR2 YSYEKL come from the germline V gene. The DNA of the CDR3 is TGCGCCAGCAGCCTTGGGACAGGGAACACCGGGGAGCTGTTTTTT. Encoded protein: CASSLGTGNTGELFF.

V gene TRBV9 combines with J gene TRBJ2-3; the D gene is possibly TRBD2 (6 bases). Germline V gene lookup returns CDR1 SGDLS and CDR2 YYNGEE. This CDR3 comprises 14 residues. Trimming left V 5 bases short and J 0 bases short, with 10 bases between. The CDR3 loop reads CASSGDSSTDTQYF. The CDR3 nucleotides read TGTGCCAGCAGTGGGGACTCAAGCACAGATACGCAGTATTTT. Combining the CDR3 with reference TRBV9 and TRBJ2-3 gives the whole variable domain DSGVTQTPKHLITATGQRVTLRCSPRSGDLSVYWYQQSLDQGLQFLIQYYNGEERAKGNILERFSAQQFPDLHSELNLSSLELGDSALYFCASSGDSSTDTQYFGPGTRLTVL.

The J gene is TRBJ2-1, the V gene TRBV7-2, with 10 bases fitting TRBD2. Per the germline V gene, CDR1 is SGHTA and CDR2 is FQGNSA. Unmatched junction bases numbered 0, after V lost 2 bases and J lost 2 bases. CDR3 size: 15 residues. CDR3 bases: TGTGCCAGCAGCTTACTAGCGGGGGCCTACAATGAGCAGTTCTTC. Its protein product is CASSLLAGAYNEQFF. Looking up the rest from reference TRBV7-2 and TRBJ2-1 gives the full variable domain: GAGVSQSPSNKVTEKGKDVELRCDPISGHTALYWYRQSLGQGLEFLIYFQGNSAPDKSGLPSDRFSAERTGGSVSTLTIQRTQQEDSAVYLCASSLLAGAYNEQFFGPGTRLTVL.

The chain employs TRBV28 and TRBJ1-2; D call uncertain. Germline-derived CDR1 and CDR2 are MDHEN and SYDVKM. V was clipped by 5 bases and J by 8 bases, with 12 bases between them. The CDR3 spans 12 residues. The CDR3 region has the DNA TGTGCCAGCAGTCTCTCTCCTAGGGGCTACACCTTC. As protein: CASSLSPRGYTF.

This clone was found a few times. The chain joins TRBV2 to TRBJ2-7, with D hard to call. The CDR3 is made up of 12 amino acids. The germline V gene encodes CDR1 SNHLY and CDR2 FYNNEI. Trimming took 6 bases from V and 5 from J, leaving 11 bases between them. CDR3 in amino acids: CASRVGFHEQYF. As DNA, the CDR3 is TGTGCCAGCAGGGTCGGGTTCCACGAGCAGTACTTC.

This rearrangement joins TRBV6-6 to TRBJ2-7; TRBD1 matches at 7 bases. Trimming cost V 7 bases and J 3 bases; bases outside gene matches: 12. The CDR3 is 15 residues long. Germline V lookup: CDR1 MNHNY, CDR2 SVGAGI (reference sequence). This chain's CDR3 is CASTFEQGEYYEQYF. CDR3 in DNA: TGTGCCAGCACCTTTGAGCAGGGGGAGTACTACGAGCAGTACTTC.

V is TRBV14 and J is TRBJ2-7; TRBD2 matches 13 bases. Germline lookup yields CDR1 SGHDN and CDR2 FVKESK. V shed 4 bases, J shed 10 bases, and the junction held 4 bases outside the gene matches. The length of the CDR3 is 13 residues. CDR3 sequence reads: CASSPGLAGRQYF. CDR3 nucleotides: TGTGCCAGCAGCCCGGGACTAGCGGGGCGCCAGTACTTC. The whole variable domain, remainder taken from reference TRBV14 and TRBJ2-7, is EAGVTQFPSHSVIEKGQTVTLRCDPISGHDNLYWYRRVMGKEIKFLLHFVKESKQDESGMPNNRFLAERTGGTYSTLKVQPAELEDSGVYFCASSPGLAGRQYFGPGTRLTVT.

The chain employs TRBV2 and TRBJ1-5; D is ambiguous. The CDR3 runs 15 residues. The germline V and J ends were trimmed by 0 bases and 1 base, with 7 bases remaining between them. Per germline, CDR1 SNHLY and CDR2 FYNNEI. The chain's CDR3 is CASSEARWSNQPQHF. The CDR3 DNA is TGTGCCAGCAGTGAAGCGCGTTGGAGCAATCAGCCCCAGCATTTT.

The genes are TRBV7-8 and TRBJ2-4; perhaps TRBD2 as D (5 bases). Trimming pared 10 bases from V and 0 bases from J, leaving 13 bases between. CDR1 is SGHVS, CDR2 FQNEAQ, per germline. The CDR3 is 14 amino acids. CDR3 nucleotides: TGTGCCACATCCCCCGGGGTAGCCAAAAACATTCAGTACTTC. Translation gives CATSPGVAKNIQYF.

This clone was observed a handful of times. The rearrangement links TRBV7-9 to TRBJ2-5, with 7 positions matching TRBD2. Germline V CDR1 and CDR2: SEHNR, FQNEAQ (reference sequence). V was clipped by 11 bases and J by 0 bases; unmatched bases: 12. This CDR3 is built from 15 residues. The CDR3 reads CASGRGLADQETQYF. The CDR3 DNA reads as TGTGCCTCAGGGAGAGGGCTAGCGGACCAAGAGACCCAGTACTTC.